The following is a T cell receptor (beta chain) sequence with its context. As handled by the study authors: Using reference gene primer amplification, nucleated cell counts were estimated. Sequencing used immunoSEQ multiplex PCR; TCRdb keeps in-frame clones, though not all of them. V and J calls and clone size are given by that table; D and trimming were obtained from the DNA. The table shows 240,000 or so clones, with around 85% occurring only once. This record belongs to a study of blood T cell repertoires in COVID-19. Whole-study context: Samples taken during acute and convalescent COVID-19 were collected in the United States, Italy and Spain. From T cells, B-cell-depleted T cells, or PBMCs came the material, which was cDNA or gDNA.

Researchers sorted participants into cohorts using their self-reported clinical history. The CDR3 extends over 14 amino acids. The germline V gene encodes CDR1 MRHNA and CDR2 SNTAGT. The V gene end was trimmed by 2 bases and the J gene end by 4 bases; junction bases not matched to a gene: 2. This sequence was found in a woman in her thirties or forties with acute COVID-19. Sequenced material: PBMCs or T cells enriched from blood (not recorded which). V and J are TRBV6-4 and TRBJ2-3; 8 bases agree with TRBD2. The DNA for the CDR3 is TGTGCCAGCAGTGACGGTAGCGGGGCAGATACGCAGTATTTT. Translating gives CASSDGSGADTQYF.